This TCR beta chain was sequenced during a study of beta chain features in type 1 diabetes. Study summary: Age, gender and cell yields were alike across patients and healthy donors. Study results and limitations: Within each of all four CD4+ subsets, Type 1 diabetes patients had TCRB CDR3s that were moderately but significantly shorter. Patients with type 1 diabetes carried fewer insertions and had more deletions at their VDJ junctions.

Expressed TCRB transcripts were sequenced after all isolated RNA was converted to cDNA. Each sample of naive, central memory or regulatory T cells had, on average, about 3.57 million reads. TCRdb's copy holds only in-frame clones and misses some; the assay was immunoSEQ multiplex PCR. The table has about 160,000 clones, around 8.6% seen once. As regards this clone: The antigen is unknown.

A CD45RO/CCR7/CD25/CD127/CD95/CD27 panel sorted naive, central memory, regulatory and stem cell-like memory CD4+ cells. Per the germline V gene, CDR1 is SGHDT and CDR2 is YYEEEE. J lost 1 base, V lost 1 base, and 3 bases had no gene match. The CDR3 is made up of 15 amino acids. The V call is TRBV5-6, the J call TRBJ2-7; 9 nucleotides match TRBD1. The TCR sequence derives from a woman younger than 35 with type 1 diabetes. Sequences were obtained from central memory CD4+ T cells from blood. The CDR3 sequence: CASSLTGTGSYEQYF. The CDR3 DNA reads TGTGCCAGCAGCTTGACCGGGACAGGGTCCTACGAGCAGTACTTC. Using reference TRBV5-6 and TRBJ2-7 for the parts outside the CDR3, the full variable domain is DAGVTQSPTHLIKTRGQQVTLRCSPKSGHDTVSWYQQALGQGPQFIFQYYEEEERQRGNFPDRFSGHQFPNYSSELNVNALLLGDSALYLCASSLTGTGSYEQYFGPGTRLTVT.